The 20 T cell receptor beta chains in this list originate from one sample, sequenced in a study of cytomegalovirus exposure and HLA in healthy donors. The study ran its PCR with 60 Vbeta and 13 Jbeta primers. Sequencing used immunoSEQ multiplex PCR; TCRdb keeps in-frame clones, though not all of them. The sample consists of about 130,000 clones, 70% to 80% of them appearing once. Sequences were obtained from PBMCs. The receptors derive from a woman aged 60-75 years in good health and CMV-seropositive.

This rearrangement joins TRBV5-6 to TRBJ1-3, with D hard to call. The V end lost 1 base, the J end lost 4 bases, and 6 bases lay between the germline ends. There are 13 residues in the CDR3. Germline values: CDR1 SGHDT, CDR2 YYEEEE. This CDR3 reads CASSLPVGNTIYF. The CDR3, as DNA: TGTGCCAGCAGCTTGCCGGTAGGAAACACCATATATTTT.

This chain joins TRBV5-1 and TRBJ1-1; 11 bases fit TRBD1. Germline CDR1 reads SGHRS; CDR2 reads YFSETQ. J gave up 5 bases and V 7 bases, and 10 bases lay outside the gene matches. This CDR3 has 15 amino acids. CDR3 nucleotide sequence: TGCGCCAGCGTACGGGACAGGGGGAGGGGGACTGAAGCTTTCTTT. It encodes CASVRDRGRGTEAFF.

The DNA for the CDR3 is TGCGCCAGCAGCCAAGATCCCTCAGGTAGCACAGATACGCAGTATTTT. Amino acid sequence: CASSQDPSGSTDTQYF. This sequence joins TRBV4-1 and TRBJ2-3; no clear D. V dropped 0 bases and J dropped 0 bases, with 10 bases sitting between them. The CDR3 runs to 16 residues. CDR1 and CDR2 from the germline V gene are MGHRA and YSYEKL.

This clone was seen a single time. This chain uses TRBV5-4 with TRBJ2-7; 10 bases match TRBD2. This CDR3 contains 15 residues. Germline loops: CDR1 SGHNT, CDR2 YYREEE (reference sequence). J gave up 2 bases and V 0 bases, and 2 bases lay outside the gene matches. The CDR3 nucleotides are TGTGCCAGCAGCTTGGCTAGCGGGGGAACCTACGAGCAGTACTTC. This sequence encodes CASSLASGGTYEQYF.

The J gene is TRBJ2-3, the V gene TRBV5-4; D unresolved. Trimming took 4 bases from V and 3 from J, leaving 6 bases between them. The CDR3 is 12 residues long. Germline V gene lookup returns CDR1 SGHNT and CDR2 YYREEE (reference sequence). The CDR3 DNA reads as TGTGCCAGCAGCCTCTCGACAGATACGCAGTATTTT. Its protein product is CASSLSTDTQYF. Using reference TRBV5-4 and TRBJ2-3 for the parts outside the CDR3, the full variable domain is ETGVTQSPTHLIKTRGQQVTLRCSSQSGHNTVSWYQQALGQGPQFIFQYYREEENGRGNFPPRFSGLQFPNYSSELNVNALELDDSALYLCASSLSTDTQYFGPGTRLTVL.

The gene calls are TRBV6-6 and TRBJ2-2, with D perhaps matching TRBD2 (5 bases). CDR3 length equals 14 residues. V was shortened by 5 bases and J by 5 bases, with 12 bases between the two germline ends. Germline CDR1 and CDR2: MNHNY and SVGAGI (reference sequence). The CDR3 sequence is CASSPRGRTGELFF. The CDR3, as DNA: TGTGCCAGCAGTCCCCGGGGTAGAACCGGGGAGCTGTTTTTT.

The chain recombines TRBV4-1 with TRBJ1-2; possible D gene TRBD1, 6 bases. CDR3 size: 14 residues. Trimming shortened V by 2 bases and J by 4 bases, and 11 bases separated the two germline ends. Germline lookup yields CDR1 MGHRA and CDR2 YSYEKL. The CDR3 bases are TGCGCCAGCAGCCAAATGGGGGCGCCCTATGGCTACACCTTC. It encodes CASSQMGAPYGYTF.

The V call is TRBV5-1, the J call TRBJ2-1, with 10 bases identical to TRBD1. There are 17 residues in the CDR3. V lost 3 bases and J lost 7; bases outside the gene matches: 13. The germline gives CDR1 SGHRS, CDR2 YFSETQ. The CDR3 spells CASSSGAGQGTANEQFF. CDR3 bases: TGCGCCAGCAGCTCTGGGGCGGGACAGGGGACAGCTAATGAGCAGTTCTTC.

This chain joins TRBV7-8 and TRBJ2-3; tentatively, D is TRBD1 (5 bases). V was trimmed by 5 bases and J by 1 base, leaving 13 bases between them. This CDR3 region has 15 residues. The germline V gene encodes CDR1 SGHVS and CDR2 FQNEAQ. The CDR3 reads CASSPSRAGTDTQYF. DNA for the CDR3: TGTGCCAGCAGCCCATCCAGGGCGGGCACAGATACGCAGTATTTT.

This chain joins TRBV19 and TRBJ2-7, with 9 bases aligning to TRBD1. The CDR3 has 13 amino acids. Germline CDR1 and CDR2: LNHDA and SQIVND (reference sequence). Trimming cost V 7 bases and J 5 bases; bases outside gene matches: 6. The DNA for the CDR3 is TGTGCCAGTAACCCGGGACAGGGTAACGAGCAGTACTTC. Residues: CASNPGQGNEQYF.

J is TRBJ1-6 and V is TRBV2; 9 bases are shared with TRBD1. The CDR3 is made up of 14 amino acids. CDR1 is SNHLY and CDR2 is FYNNEI in the germline V gene. V shed 3 bases and J 14 bases; nucleotides not matched to a gene: 8. This CDR3 is CASSDGRGQGTLHF. The CDR3 DNA is TGTGCCAGCAGTGATGGGAGGGGACAGGGCACCCTCCACTTT.

The chain couples TRBV7-2 to TRBJ1-2; 8 bases line up with TRBD1. Germline loops: CDR1 SGHTA, CDR2 FQGNSA. V shed 1 base, J shed 4 bases, and the junction held 2 bases outside the gene matches. This CDR3 has 14 residues. Here the CDR3 reads CASSLDRGGYGYTF. DNA for the CDR3: TGTGCCAGCAGCTTAGACAGGGGGGGCTATGGCTACACCTTC.

This rearrangement joins TRBV6-5 to TRBJ2-5; 7 bases map to TRBD1. The end of the DNA is better explained by TRBJ2-7, so the J call may be wrong. The CDR3 runs to 14 residues. The V gene's germline CDR1 is MNHEY and CDR2 SVGAGI. In DNA, the CDR3 is TGTGCCAGCAGACGGGACAGCGGCCCCTACGAGCAGTACTTC. Its protein is CASRRDSGPYEQYF.

The CDR3 spells CASSSVGGGADTQYF. In DNA, the CDR3 is TGTGCCAGCAGCTCCGTCGGGGGGGGAGCAGATACGCAGTATTTT. V and J are TRBV7-9 and TRBJ2-3, with 8 positions matching TRBD2. With 4 bases clipped from V and 4 bases from J, the junction kept 7 bases outside the gene matches. The CDR3 length is 15 residues. The V gene's germline CDR1 is SEHNR and CDR2 FQNEAQ (reference sequence).

The chain uses TRBV5-1 and TRBJ1-2; possibly TRBD1 for D (5 bases). Germline assignment: CDR1 SGHRS and CDR2 YFSETQ. CDR3 length: 15 residues. Trimming pared 0 bases from V and 6 bases from J, leaving 15 bases between. CDR3 bases: TGCGCCAGCAGCTTGGCCGGGGGAGGGTTGGATGGCTACACCTTC. Translated, it gives CASSLAGGGLDGYTF. Drawing the rest from reference TRBV5-1 and TRBJ1-2, the complete variable domain is KAGVTQTPRYLIKTRGQQVTLSCSPISGHRSVSWYQQTPGQGLQFLFEYFSETQRNKGNFPGRFSGRQFSNSRSEMNVSTLELGDSALYLCASSLAGGGLDGYTFGSGTRLTVV.

This clone was seen a few times. The chain recombines TRBV7-3 with TRBJ1-6; D is unresolved. The CDR3 runs to 15 residues. Germline V gene lookup returns CDR1 SGHTA and CDR2 FQGTGA. Between the trimmed V and J ends, which lost 2 bases and 9 bases, there was a span of 14 bases. CDR3 sequence: CASSLEPAAGSPLHF. The CDR3 region has the DNA TGTGCCAGCAGCTTAGAGCCGGCGGCGGGTTCACCCCTCCACTTT.

The chain carries TRBV4-1 and TRBJ1-2; D might be TRBD1 (6 bases). The germline V and J ends were trimmed by 1 base and 6 bases, with 18 bases remaining between them. Per the germline V gene, CDR1 is MGHRA and CDR2 is YSYEKL. CDR3 length: 16 amino acids. The CDR3 here is CASSQAGAGGADGYTF. The CDR3 bases are TGCGCCAGCAGCCAAGCGGGTGCGGGGGGCGCAGATGGCTACACCTTC.

For this clone: One junction end disagrees with the germline gene, perhaps due to a read error. The chain has TRBV7-7 and TRBJ2-7; 7 nucleotides align to TRBD1. The CDR3 length is 14 residues. Looked up from germline, CDR1 is SSHAT and CDR2 is FNYEAQ (reference sequence). The CDR3 is CASSPSTGHYEQYF. The CDR3 coding sequence is TGTGCTAGCAGCCCGTCGACAGGGCACTACGAGCAGTACTTC.

This clone was counted only a few times. The chain combines TRBV19 with TRBJ1-1; D is perhaps TRBD1 (5 bases). This CDR3 is built from 15 residues. CDR1 LNHDA and CDR2 SQIVND come from the germline V gene (reference sequence). V was shortened by 1 base and J by 1 base, with 10 bases between the two germline ends. The CDR3 DNA reads as TGTGCCAGTAGTATAGGTCAGGGTTGGAACACTGAAGCTTTCTTT. Protein: CASSIGQGWNTEAFF.

Concerning this clone itself: The same CDR3 arises from other DNA sequences in this sample as well. The gene calls are TRBV7-3 and TRBJ2-1; no firm D call. Trimming took off 5 bases at V and 0 bases at J, with 5 bases between the two ends. CDR1 SGHTA and CDR2 FQGTGA come from the germline V gene. The CDR3 has 13 residues. CDR3 sequence reads: CASSPGSYNEQFF. CDR3 nucleotide sequence: TGTGCCAGCAGCCCCGGCTCCTACAATGAGCAGTTCTTC.